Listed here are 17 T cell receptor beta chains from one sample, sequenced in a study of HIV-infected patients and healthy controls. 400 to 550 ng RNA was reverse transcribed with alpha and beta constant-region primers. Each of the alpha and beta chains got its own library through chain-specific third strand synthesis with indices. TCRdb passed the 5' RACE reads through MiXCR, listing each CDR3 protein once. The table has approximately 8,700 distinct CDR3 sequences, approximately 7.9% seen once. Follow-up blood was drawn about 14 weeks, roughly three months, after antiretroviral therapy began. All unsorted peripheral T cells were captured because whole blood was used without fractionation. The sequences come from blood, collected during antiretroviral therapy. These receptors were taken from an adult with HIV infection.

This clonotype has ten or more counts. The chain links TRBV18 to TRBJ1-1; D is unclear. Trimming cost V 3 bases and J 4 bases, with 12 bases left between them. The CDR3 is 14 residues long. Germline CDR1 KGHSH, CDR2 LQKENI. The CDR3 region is CASSPIEKGTEAFF. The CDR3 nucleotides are TGTGCCAGCTCACCTATAGAAAAGGGCACTGAAGCTTTCTTT.

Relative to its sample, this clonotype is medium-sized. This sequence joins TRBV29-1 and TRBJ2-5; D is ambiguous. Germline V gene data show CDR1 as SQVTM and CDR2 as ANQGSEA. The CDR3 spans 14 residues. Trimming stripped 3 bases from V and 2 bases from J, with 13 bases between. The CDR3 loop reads CSVDGRDLQETQYF. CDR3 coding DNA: TGCAGCGTTGACGGTAGGGATTTGCAAGAGACCCAGTACTTC.

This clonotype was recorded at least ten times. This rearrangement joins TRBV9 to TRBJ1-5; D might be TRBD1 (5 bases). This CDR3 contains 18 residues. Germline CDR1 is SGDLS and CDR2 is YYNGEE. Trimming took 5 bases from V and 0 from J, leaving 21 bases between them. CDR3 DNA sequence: TGTGCCAGCAGAGATTCTATTGGACACCCTTTTAGCAATCAGCCCCAGCATTTT. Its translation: CASRDSIGHPFSNQPQHF.

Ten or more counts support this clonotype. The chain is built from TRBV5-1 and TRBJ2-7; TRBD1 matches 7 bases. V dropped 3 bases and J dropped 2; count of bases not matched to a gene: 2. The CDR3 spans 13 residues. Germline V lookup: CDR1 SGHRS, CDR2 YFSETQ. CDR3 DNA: TGCGCCAGCAGCTCGGGACAGACCTACGAGCAGTACTTC. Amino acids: CASSSGQTYEQYF. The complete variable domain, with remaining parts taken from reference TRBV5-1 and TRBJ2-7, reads KAGVTQTPRYLIKTRGQQVTLSCSPISGHRSVSWYQQTPGQGLQFLFEYFSETQRNKGNFPGRFSGRQFSNSRSEMNVSTLELGDSALYLCASSSGQTYEQYFGPGTRLTVT.

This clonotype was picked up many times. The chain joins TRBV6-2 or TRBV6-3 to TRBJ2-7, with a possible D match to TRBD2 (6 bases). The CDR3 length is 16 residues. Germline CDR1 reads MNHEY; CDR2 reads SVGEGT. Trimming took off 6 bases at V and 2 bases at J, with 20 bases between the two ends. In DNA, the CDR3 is TGTGCCAGCAGCAAACTCCGGGACGGAGGGGCCTACGAGCAGTACTTC. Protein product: CASSKLRDGGAYEQYF.

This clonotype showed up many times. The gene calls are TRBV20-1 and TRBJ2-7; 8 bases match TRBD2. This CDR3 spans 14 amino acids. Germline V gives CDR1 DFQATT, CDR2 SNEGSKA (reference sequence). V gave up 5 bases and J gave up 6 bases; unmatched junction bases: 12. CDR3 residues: CSASLSGVIREQYF. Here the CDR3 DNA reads TGCAGTGCTTCTCTTAGCGGGGTGATTCGCGAGCAGTACTTC.

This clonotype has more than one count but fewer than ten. CDR3 in amino acids: CAISFTGASNQPQHF. The CDR3 nucleotides are TGTGCCATCAGCTTCACAGGGGCGAGCAATCAGCCCCAGCATTTT. The J gene is TRBJ1-5, the V gene TRBV10-3; 7 bases map to TRBD1. CDR1 and CDR2 from the germline V gene are ENHRY and SYGVKD. This CDR3 comprises 15 residues. Germline trimming cut 6 bases from V and 1 base from J; bases unmatched to any gene: 6.

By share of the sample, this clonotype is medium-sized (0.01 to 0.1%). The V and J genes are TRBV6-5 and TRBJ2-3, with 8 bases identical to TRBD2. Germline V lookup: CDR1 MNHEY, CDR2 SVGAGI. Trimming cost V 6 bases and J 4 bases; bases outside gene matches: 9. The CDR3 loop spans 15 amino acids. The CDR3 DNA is TGTGCCAGCAGACCCGCGGGAGGATCGGCAGATACGCAGTATTTT. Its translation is CASRPAGGSADTQYF.

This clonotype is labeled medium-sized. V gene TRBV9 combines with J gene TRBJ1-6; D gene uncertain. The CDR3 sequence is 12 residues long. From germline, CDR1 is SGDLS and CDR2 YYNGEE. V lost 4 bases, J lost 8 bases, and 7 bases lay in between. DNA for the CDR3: TGTGCCAGCAGCCCCTCAGATTCACCCCTCCACTTT. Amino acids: CASSPSDSPLHF.

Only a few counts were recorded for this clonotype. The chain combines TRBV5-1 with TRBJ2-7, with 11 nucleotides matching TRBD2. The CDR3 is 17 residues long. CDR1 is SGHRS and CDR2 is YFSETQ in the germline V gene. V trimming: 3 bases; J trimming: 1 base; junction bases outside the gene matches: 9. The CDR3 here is CASSSTRTSGLSYEQYF. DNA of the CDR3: TGCGCCAGCAGCTCGACCCGGACTAGCGGGTTGTCCTACGAGCAGTACTTC.

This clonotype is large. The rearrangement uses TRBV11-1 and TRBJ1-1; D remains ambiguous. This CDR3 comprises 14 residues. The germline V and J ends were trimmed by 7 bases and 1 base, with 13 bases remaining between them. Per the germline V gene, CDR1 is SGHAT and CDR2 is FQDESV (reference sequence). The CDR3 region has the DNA TGTGCCAGCACCCCAGGTATGGGGAACACTGAAGCTTTCTTT. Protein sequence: CASTPGMGNTEAFF.

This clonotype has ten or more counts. CDR3 sequence (DNA): TGCGCCAGCAGCTTGCTGAAGGGCCCCGAGACCCAGTACTTC. This translates into CASSLLKGPETQYF. V usage is TRBV5-1 and J usage is TRBJ2-5, with no clear D. Trimming took off 1 base at V and 5 bases at J, with 12 bases between the two ends. Germline CDR1 and CDR2: SGHRS and YFSETQ. This CDR3 region has 14 residues.

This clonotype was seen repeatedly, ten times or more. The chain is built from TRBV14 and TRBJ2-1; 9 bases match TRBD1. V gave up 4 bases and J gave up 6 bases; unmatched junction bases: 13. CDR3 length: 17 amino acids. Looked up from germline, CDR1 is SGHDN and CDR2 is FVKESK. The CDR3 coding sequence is TGTGCCAGCAGCCCTTCTTCCGGGACAGGGCCCGGCAATGAGCAGTTCTTC. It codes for CASSPSSGTGPGNEQFF.

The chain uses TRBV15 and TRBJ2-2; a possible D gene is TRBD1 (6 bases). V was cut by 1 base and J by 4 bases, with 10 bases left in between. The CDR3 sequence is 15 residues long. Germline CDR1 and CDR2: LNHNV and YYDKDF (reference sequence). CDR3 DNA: TGTGCCACCAGCAGAGCAGGGGCTGGCACCGGGGAGCTGTTTTTT. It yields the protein CATSRAGAGTGELFF.

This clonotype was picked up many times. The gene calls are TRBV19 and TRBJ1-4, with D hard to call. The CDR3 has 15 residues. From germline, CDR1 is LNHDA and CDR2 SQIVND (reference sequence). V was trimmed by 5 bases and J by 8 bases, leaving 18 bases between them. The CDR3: CASSAGRTVTEKLFF. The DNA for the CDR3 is TGTGCCAGTAGTGCCGGGAGGACGGTGACGGAAAAACTGTTTTTT. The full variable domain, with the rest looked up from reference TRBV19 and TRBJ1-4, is DGGITQSPKYLFRKEGQNVTLSCEQNLNHDAMYWYRQDPGQGLRLIYYSQIVNDFQKGDIAEGYSVSREKKESFPLTVTSAQKNPTAFYLCASSAGRTVTEKLFFGSGTQLSVL.

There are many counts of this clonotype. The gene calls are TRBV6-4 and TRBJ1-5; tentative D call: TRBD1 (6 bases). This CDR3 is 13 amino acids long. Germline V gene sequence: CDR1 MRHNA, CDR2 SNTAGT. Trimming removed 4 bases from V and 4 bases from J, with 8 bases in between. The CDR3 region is CASSGGGNQPQHF. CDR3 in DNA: TGTGCCAGCAGTGGAGGGGGGAATCAGCCCCAGCATTTT.

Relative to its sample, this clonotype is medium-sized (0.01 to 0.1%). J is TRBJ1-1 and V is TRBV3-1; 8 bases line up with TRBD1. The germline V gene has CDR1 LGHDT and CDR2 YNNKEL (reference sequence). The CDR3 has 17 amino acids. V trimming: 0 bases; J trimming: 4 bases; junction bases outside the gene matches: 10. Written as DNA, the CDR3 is TGTGCCAGCAGCCAAGATTACGCGGGCAGGGGGCCCACTGAAGCTTTCTTT. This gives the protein CASSQDYAGRGPTEAFF.